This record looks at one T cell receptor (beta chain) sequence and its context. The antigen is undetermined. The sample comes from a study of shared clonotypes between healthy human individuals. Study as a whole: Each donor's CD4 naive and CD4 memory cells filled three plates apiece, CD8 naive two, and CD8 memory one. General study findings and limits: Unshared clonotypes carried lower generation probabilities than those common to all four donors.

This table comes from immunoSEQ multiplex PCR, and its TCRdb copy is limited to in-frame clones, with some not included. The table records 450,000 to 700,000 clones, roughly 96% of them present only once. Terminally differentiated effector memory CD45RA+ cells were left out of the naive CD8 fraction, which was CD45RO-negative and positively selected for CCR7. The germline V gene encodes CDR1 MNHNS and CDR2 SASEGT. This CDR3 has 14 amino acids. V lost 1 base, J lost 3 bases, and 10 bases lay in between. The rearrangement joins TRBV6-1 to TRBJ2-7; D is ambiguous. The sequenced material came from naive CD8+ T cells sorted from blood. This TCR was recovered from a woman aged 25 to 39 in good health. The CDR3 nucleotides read TGTGCCAGCAGTGAAGGCTGGGGTTACTACGAGCAGTACTTC. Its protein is CASSEGWGYYEQYF.